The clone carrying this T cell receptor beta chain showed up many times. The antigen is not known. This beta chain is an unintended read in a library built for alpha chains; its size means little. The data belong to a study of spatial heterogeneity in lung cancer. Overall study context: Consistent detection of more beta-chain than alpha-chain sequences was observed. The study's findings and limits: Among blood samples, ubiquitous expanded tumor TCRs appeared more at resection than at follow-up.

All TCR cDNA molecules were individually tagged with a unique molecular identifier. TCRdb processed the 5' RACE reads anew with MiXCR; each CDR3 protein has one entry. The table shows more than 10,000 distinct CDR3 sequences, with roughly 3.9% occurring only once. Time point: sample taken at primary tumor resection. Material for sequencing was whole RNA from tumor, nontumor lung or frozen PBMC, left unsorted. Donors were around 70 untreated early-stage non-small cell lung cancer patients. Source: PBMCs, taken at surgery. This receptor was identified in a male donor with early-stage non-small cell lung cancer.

For the CDR3, the DNA is TGTGCCAGCAGAAAAAATACAGGGGCCGGGGAGCTGTTTTTT. Translation gives CASRKNTGAGELFF. The V call is TRBV5-5, the J call TRBJ2-2; 7 bases are a match to TRBD1. J gave up 6 bases and V 5 bases, and 7 bases lay outside the gene matches. The CDR3 is 14 residues long. The germline V gene has CDR1 SGHKS and CDR2 YYEKEE (reference sequence).